These 20 T cell receptor beta chains were all obtained from the same sample, sequenced in a study of blood T cell repertoires in COVID-19. Sequencing was performed with immunoSEQ multiplex PCR; in TCRdb, only in-frame clones are kept and a portion is missing. The sample lists 70,000 or so clones, 85% seen once, with roughly a third in the top ten. Sequencing input: peripheral blood. The receptors come from a woman of 80 years or more with active or convalescent COVID-19.

The chain couples TRBV19 to TRBJ2-5; TRBD1 matches 8 bases. V lost 4 bases and J lost 1; bases outside the gene matches: 2. CDR1 and CDR2 (germline): LNHDA, SQIVND (reference sequence). This CDR3 has 14 residues. CDR3 sequence reads: CASSRQGIQETQYF. CDR3 DNA: TGTGCCAGTAGTAGACAGGGGATCCAAGAGACCCAGTACTTC.

This chain joins TRBV5-1 and TRBJ2-3, with TRBD2 matching 9 bases. Germline-derived CDR1 and CDR2 are SGHRS and YFSETQ. This CDR3 region has 16 residues. The V and J ends lost 0 bases and 0 bases, in that order; junction bases with no gene match: 2. This chain's CDR3 is CASSLDSGGSTDTQYF. CDR3 nucleotide sequence: TGCGCCAGCAGCTTGGATAGCGGGGGTAGCACAGATACGCAGTATTTT.

V and J are TRBV19 and TRBJ1-1; D is unclear. Germline assignment: CDR1 LNHDA and CDR2 SQIVND (reference sequence). V was pared by 2 bases and J by 1 base, with 14 bases between. CDR3 length equals 16 residues. CDR3 residues: CASSILRLDGNTEAFF. The DNA for the CDR3 is TGTGCCAGTAGTATACTTAGACTAGATGGGAACACTGAAGCTTTCTTT.

The J gene is TRBJ2-2, the V gene TRBV18; tentative D call: TRBD2 (5 bases). Trimming shortened V by 1 base and J by 0 bases, and 9 bases separated the two germline ends. The CDR3 covers 16 residues. Germline V lookup: CDR1 KGHSH, CDR2 LQKENI. The CDR3 region is CASSPRGIANTGELFF. Written as DNA, the CDR3 is TGTGCCAGCTCACCACGAGGGATCGCGAACACCGGGGAGCTGTTTTTT.

The chain employs TRBV5-1 and TRBJ1-6, with D perhaps matching TRBD1 (5 bases). This CDR3 contains 15 residues. Trimming cost V 4 bases and J 7 bases, with 15 bases left between them. Germline V gene lookup returns CDR1 SGHRS and CDR2 YFSETQ. The CDR3 coding sequence is TGCGCCAGCAGCGCCCAGGGTAGCTCGAATTCACCCCTCCACTTT. It translates to CASSAQGSSNSPLHF.

This sequence joins TRBV6-5 and TRBJ1-4, with a possible D match to TRBD1 (5 bases). V was trimmed by 7 bases and J by 4 bases, leaving 16 bases between them. The CDR3 contains 15 residues. Germline lookup yields CDR1 MNHEY and CDR2 SVGAGI. The CDR3 loop reads CASTLRGGSNEKLFF. CDR3 DNA sequence: TGTGCCAGCACTCTACGGGGGGGAAGTAATGAAAAACTGTTTTTT.

This chain joins TRBV28 and TRBJ1-5; TRBD1 matches 8 bases. The junction had 7 bases not matched to a gene; V was cut back by 2 bases and J by 7 bases. The CDR3 extends over 15 amino acids. Germline V CDR1 and CDR2: MDHEN, SYDVKM. CDR3 amino acids: CASSLMGQAPQPQHF. DNA of the CDR3: TGTGCCAGCAGTTTAATGGGACAGGCCCCCCAGCCCCAGCATTTT.

The gene calls are TRBV5-1 and TRBJ1-2; D is uncertain. The CDR3 is 16 residues long. From germline, CDR1 is SGHRS and CDR2 YFSETQ. The V and J ends lost 0 bases and 0 bases respectively, with 12 bases between them. The CDR3 nucleotides read TGCGCCAGCAGCTTGGTAACAGCCCTACCTAACTATGGCTACACCTTC. This translates into CASSLVTALPNYGYTF.

The V call is TRBV19, the J call TRBJ1-5; TRBD1 agrees at 7 bases. CDR3 length: 18 amino acids. Germline values: CDR1 LNHDA, CDR2 SQIVND (reference sequence). V trimming: 4 bases; J trimming: 0 bases; junction bases outside the gene matches: 12. CDR3 region: CASSTPTGTAYSNQPQHF. DNA of the CDR3: TGTGCCAGTAGTACACCAACCGGGACAGCTTATAGCAATCAGCCCCAGCATTTT.

This rearrangement joins TRBV28 to TRBJ2-6; 9 nucleotides align to TRBD1. With 3 bases clipped from V and 0 bases from J, the junction kept 15 bases outside the gene matches. From germline, CDR1 is MDHEN and CDR2 SYDVKM. The CDR3 is made up of 21 amino acids. The CDR3 DNA reads TGTGCCAGCAGTTTGGGGGGGACAGGGTGGAATCTCGTCTCTGGGGCCAACGTCCTGACTTTC. Its protein product is CASSLGGTGWNLVSGANVLTF.

This rearrangement joins TRBV24-1 to TRBJ1-4, with a possible D match to TRBD1 (6 bases). The V and J ends lost 1 base and 1 base respectively, with 18 bases between them. There are 19 residues in the CDR3. The V gene's germline CDR1 is KGHDR and CDR2 SFDVKD. The CDR3 loop is CATSDFPQGMIETNEKLFF. The CDR3 DNA reads as TGTGCCACCAGTGATTTTCCCCAGGGGATGATCGAAACTAATGAAAAACTGTTTTTT.

The chain has TRBV7-7 and TRBJ2-2, with TRBD2 as a possible D gene (7 bases). Trimming pared 0 bases from V and 6 bases from J, leaving 14 bases between. Germline assignment: CDR1 SSHAT and CDR2 FNYEAQ (reference sequence). This CDR3 spans 16 amino acids. CDR3 region: CASSLAAGALSGELFF. The CDR3 nucleotides read TGTGCCAGCAGCTTAGCGGCGGGGGCTCTTTCCGGGGAGCTGTTTTTT.

The chain employs TRBV5-6 and TRBJ2-1, with a tentative D call TRBD2 (5 bases). Deletions cut 4 bases from V and 7 bases from J, with 21 bases between. Germline V lookup: CDR1 SGHDT, CDR2 YYEEEE. The CDR3 is 16 residues long. The DNA of the CDR3 is TGTGCCAGCAGCAGAACTAGGACCCCAATTGGAAATGAGCAGTTCTTC. This translates into CASSRTRTPIGNEQFF.

As DNA, the CDR3 is TGTGCCAGCTCACCTCCGGGACAGGGTGGCTACACCTTC. Amino acid sequence: CASSPPGQGGYTF. V is TRBV18 and J is TRBJ1-2; 9 bases line up with TRBD1. The V gene's germline CDR1 is KGHSH and CDR2 LQKENI. This CDR3 is 13 amino acids long. The V gene end was trimmed by 3 bases and the J gene end by 7 bases; junction bases not matched to a gene: 3.

V usage is TRBV7-2 and J usage is TRBJ2-5, with TRBD1 as a possible D gene (6 bases). Germline V gene lookup returns CDR1 SGHTA and CDR2 FQGNSA. The CDR3 totals 15 residues. The V gene lost 0 bases and the J gene lost 5 bases, with 13 bases spanning the gap. The CDR3 here is CASSLAYGQRETQYF. CDR3 DNA sequence: TGTGCCAGCAGCTTAGCGTATGGACAGCGGGAGACCCAGTACTTC. The whole variable domain, filled in from reference TRBV7-2 and TRBJ2-5, reads GAGVSQSPSNKVTEKGKDVELRCDPISGHTALYWYRQSLGQGLEFLIYFQGNSAPDKSGLPSDRFSAERTGGSVSTLTIQRTQQEDSAVYLCASSLAYGQRETQYFGPGTRLLVL.

The V and J genes are TRBV10-3 and TRBJ1-2; 7 nucleotides match TRBD1. Per the germline V gene, CDR1 is ENHRY and CDR2 is SYGVKD. CDR3 size: 15 residues. V dropped 11 bases and J dropped 0; count of bases not matched to a gene: 12. CDR3 sequence: CAASGQVNPNYGYTF. CDR3 nucleotide sequence: TGTGCCGCCTCAGGACAGGTGAACCCTAACTATGGCTACACCTTC.

The gene calls are TRBV4-2 and TRBJ2-7; D is ambiguous. The CDR3 has 15 amino acids. Germline values: CDR1 LGHNA, CDR2 YNFKEQ. Trimming removed 0 bases at V and 2 bases at J, with 11 bases between. The CDR3 DNA follows: TGTGCCAGCAGCCAAGAGAGTACAAGCGCCTACGAGCAGTACTTC. Residues: CASSQESTSAYEQYF.

CDR3 in DNA: TGTGCCATCAGTGATGTTAGCGGGGGACGCGATGAGCAGTTCTTC. Protein: CAISDVSGGRDEQFF. This chain connects TRBV10-3 to TRBJ2-1, with TRBD2 matching 9 bases. Germline values: CDR1 ENHRY, CDR2 SYGVKD. The CDR3 loop spans 15 amino acids. V gave up 3 bases and J gave up 8 bases; unmatched junction bases: 8.

The gene calls are TRBV18 and TRBJ2-1; D is perhaps TRBD1 (5 bases). CDR3 size: 14 residues. Per the germline V gene, CDR1 is KGHSH and CDR2 is LQKENI. V lost 3 bases, J lost 2 bases, and 8 bases lay in between. CDR3 sequence: CASSPVGPYNEQFF. CDR3 DNA: TGTGCCAGCTCACCCGTGGGGCCCTACAATGAGCAGTTCTTC.

The chain couples TRBV10-2 to TRBJ2-1; 9 bases map to TRBD2. The V segment lost 0 bases and the J segment 6 bases; nucleotides outside the gene matches: 12. CDR1 is WSHSY, CDR2 SAAADI, per germline. There are 18 residues in the CDR3. The CDR3 region is CASSESRGLAGAPNEQFF. CDR3 sequence (DNA): TGCGCCAGCAGTGAGTCGAGAGGGTTAGCGGGGGCCCCCAATGAGCAGTTCTTC.